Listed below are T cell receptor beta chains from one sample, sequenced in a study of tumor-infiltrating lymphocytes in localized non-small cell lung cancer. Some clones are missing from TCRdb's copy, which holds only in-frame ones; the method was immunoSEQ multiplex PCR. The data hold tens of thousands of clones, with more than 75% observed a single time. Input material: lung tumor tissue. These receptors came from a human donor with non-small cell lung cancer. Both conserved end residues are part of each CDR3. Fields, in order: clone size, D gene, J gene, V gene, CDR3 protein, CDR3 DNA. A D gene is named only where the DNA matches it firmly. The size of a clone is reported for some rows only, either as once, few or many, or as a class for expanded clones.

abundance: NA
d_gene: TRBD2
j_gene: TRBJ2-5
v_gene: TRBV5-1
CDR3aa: CASSWALLAGRGETQYF
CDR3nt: TGCGCCAGCAGCTGGGCCCTGCTAGCGGGGAGGGGAGAGACCCAGTACTTC

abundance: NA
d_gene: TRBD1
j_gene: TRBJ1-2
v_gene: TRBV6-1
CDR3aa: CASSEGQGLGYTF
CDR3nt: TGTGCCAGCAGTGAGGGACAGGGGTTAGGCTACACCTTC

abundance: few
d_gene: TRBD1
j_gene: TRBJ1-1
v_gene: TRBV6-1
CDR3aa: CASRQGAPNTEAFF
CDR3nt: TGTGCCAGCAGACAGGGGGCGCCGAACACTGAAGCTTTCTTT

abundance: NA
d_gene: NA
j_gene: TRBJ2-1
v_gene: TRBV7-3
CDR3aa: CASSSGLYNEQFF
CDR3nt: TGTGCCAGCAGCTCGGGACTCTACAATGAGCAGTTCTTC

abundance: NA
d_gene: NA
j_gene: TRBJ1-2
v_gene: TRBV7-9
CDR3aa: CATTSPENYGYTF
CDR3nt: TGTGCCACCACCTCCCCGGAAAACTATGGCTACACCTTC

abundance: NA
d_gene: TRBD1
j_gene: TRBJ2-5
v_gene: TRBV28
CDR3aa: CASSRTGGQETQYF
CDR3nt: TGTGCCAGCAGTCGAACAGGGGGCCAAGAGACCCAGTACTTC

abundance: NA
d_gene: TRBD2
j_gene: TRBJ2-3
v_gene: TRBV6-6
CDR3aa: CASRTGGPTDTQYF
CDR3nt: TGTGCCAGCAGGACGGGAGGGCCGACAGATACGCAGTATTTT

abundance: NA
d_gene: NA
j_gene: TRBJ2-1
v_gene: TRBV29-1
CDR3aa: CSVLPSGPHNEQFF
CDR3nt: TGCAGCGTCCTTCCCTCGGGACCCCACAATGAGCAGTTCTTC

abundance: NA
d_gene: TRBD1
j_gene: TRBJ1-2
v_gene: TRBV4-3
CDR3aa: CASSQSPTGEAGYTF
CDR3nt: TGCGCCAGCAGCCAAAGCCCTACAGGGGAGGCTGGCTACACCTTC

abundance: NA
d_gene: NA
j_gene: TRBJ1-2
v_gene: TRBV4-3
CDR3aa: CASSPGAGTYGYTF
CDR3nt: TGCGCCAGCAGCCCCGGGGCAGGGACATATGGCTACACCTTC

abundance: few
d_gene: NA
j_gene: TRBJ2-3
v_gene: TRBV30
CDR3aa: CAWSVLERLGTDTQYF
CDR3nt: TGTGCCTGGAGTGTATTGGAGCGATTAGGTACAGATACGCAGTATTTT

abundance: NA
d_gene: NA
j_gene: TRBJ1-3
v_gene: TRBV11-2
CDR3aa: CASSLRGGAGNTIYF
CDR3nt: TGTGCCAGCAGCTTAAGGGGGGGCGCTGGAAACACCATATATTTT

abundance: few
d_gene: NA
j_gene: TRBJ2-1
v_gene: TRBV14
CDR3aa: CASSQAPLASYEQFF
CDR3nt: TGTGCCAGCAGCCAGGCCCCCCTAGCGAGCTATGAGCAGTTCTTC

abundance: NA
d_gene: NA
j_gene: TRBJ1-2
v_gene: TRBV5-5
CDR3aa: CASSFEGYGYTF
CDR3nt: TGTGCCAGCAGCTTCGAAGGTTATGGCTACACCTTC

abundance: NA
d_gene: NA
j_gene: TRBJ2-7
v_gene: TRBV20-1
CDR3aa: CSAREGGRGGF
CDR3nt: TGCAGTGCTAGAGAGGGAGGTAGGGGGGGCTTC

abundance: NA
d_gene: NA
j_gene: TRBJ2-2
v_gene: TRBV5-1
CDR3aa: CASSARWEVNGELFF
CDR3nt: TGCGCCAGCAGCGCCAGGTGGGAGGTGAACGGGGAGCTGTTTTTT

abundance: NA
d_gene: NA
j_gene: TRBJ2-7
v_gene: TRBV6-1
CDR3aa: CASNGWGAHYEQYF
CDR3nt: TGTGCCAGCAACGGATGGGGGGCTCACTACGAGCAGTACTTC

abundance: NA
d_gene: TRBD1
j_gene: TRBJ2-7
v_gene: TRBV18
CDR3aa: CASSPPQGATYEQYF
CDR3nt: TGTGCCAGCTCACCACCACAGGGGGCGACCTACGAGCAGTACTTC

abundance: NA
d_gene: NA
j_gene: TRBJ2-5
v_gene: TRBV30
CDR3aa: CAWSVSLETQYF
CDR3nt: TGTGCCTGGAGTGTATCATTGGAGACCCAGTACTTC

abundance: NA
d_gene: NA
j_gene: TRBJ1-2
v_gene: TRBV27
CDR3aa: CASSERRSYGYTF
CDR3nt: TGTGCCAGCAGTGAAAGACGGTCCTATGGCTACACCTTC

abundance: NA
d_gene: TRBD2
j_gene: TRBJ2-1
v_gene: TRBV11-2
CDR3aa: CASSSILAGVVNEQFF
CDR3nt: TGTGCCAGCAGCTCCATACTAGCGGGAGTGGTGAATGAGCAGTTCTTC

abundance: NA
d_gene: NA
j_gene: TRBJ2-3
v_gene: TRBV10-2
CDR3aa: CASRSSPNTDTQYF
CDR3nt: TGCGCCAGCCGTAGTAGTCCCAACACAGATACGCAGTATTTT

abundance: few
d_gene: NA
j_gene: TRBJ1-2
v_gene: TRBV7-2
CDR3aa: CASSPGLRRGGYTF
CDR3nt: TGTGCCAGCTCTCCAGGACTGCGCCGGGGTGGCTACACCTTC

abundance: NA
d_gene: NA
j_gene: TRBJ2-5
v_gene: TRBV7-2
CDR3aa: CASSPQSSRTQYF
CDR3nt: TGTGCCAGCAGCCCCCAGAGCAGCCGGACCCAGTACTTC

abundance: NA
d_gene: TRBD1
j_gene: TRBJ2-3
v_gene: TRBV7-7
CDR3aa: CASSLDRVTDTQYF
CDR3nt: TGTGCCAGCAGCTTGGACAGGGTAACAGATACGCAGTATTTT

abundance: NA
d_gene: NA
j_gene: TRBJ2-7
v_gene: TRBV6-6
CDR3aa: CASSYARDGYEQYF
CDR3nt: TGTGCCAGCAGTTACGCGCGGGATGGATACGAGCAGTACTTC

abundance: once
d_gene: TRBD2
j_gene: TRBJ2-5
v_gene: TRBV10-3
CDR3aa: CAISDVPGGKGEETQYF
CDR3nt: TGTGCCATCAGTGACGTTCCGGGAGGGAAAGGGGAAGAGACCCAGTACTTC

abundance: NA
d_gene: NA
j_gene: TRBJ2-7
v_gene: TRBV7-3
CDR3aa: CASSQKDAVEQYF
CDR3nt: TGTGCCAGCAGCCAGAAGGACGCGGTGGAGCAGTACTTC

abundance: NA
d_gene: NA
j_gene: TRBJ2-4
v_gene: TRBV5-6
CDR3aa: CASSLSRRQRPGNIQYF
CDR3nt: TGTGCCAGCAGCTTGAGTCGTCGTCAGCGTCCGGGGAACATTCAGTACTTC

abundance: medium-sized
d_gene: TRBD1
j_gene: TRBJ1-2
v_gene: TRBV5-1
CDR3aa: CASRDDRAGGYTF
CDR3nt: TGCGCCAGCAGGGACGACAGGGCGGGGGGCTACACCTTC

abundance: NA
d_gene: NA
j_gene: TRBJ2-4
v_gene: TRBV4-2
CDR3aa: CASSQEGWRYSSAAKNIQYF
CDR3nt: TGTGCCAGCAGCCAAGAAGGGTGGAGGTACAGCTCAGCAGCCAAAAACATTCAGTACTTC

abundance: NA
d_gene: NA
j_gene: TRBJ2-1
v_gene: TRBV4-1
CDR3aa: CASSQDIPASSSYNEQFF
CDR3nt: TGCGCCAGCAGCCAAGATATTCCGGCGTCAAGCTCCTACAATGAGCAGTTCTTC

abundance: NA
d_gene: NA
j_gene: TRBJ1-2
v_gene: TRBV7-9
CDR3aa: CASSLGGSDAVWGNGYTF
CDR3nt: TGTGCCAGCAGCTTAGGGGGGAGCGACGCGGTATGGGGTAATGGCTACACCTTC

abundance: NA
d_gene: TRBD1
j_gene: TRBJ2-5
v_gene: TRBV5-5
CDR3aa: CASSLLTGELETQYF
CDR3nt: TGTGCCAGCAGCTTGCTTACAGGGGAGTTAGAGACCCAGTACTTC

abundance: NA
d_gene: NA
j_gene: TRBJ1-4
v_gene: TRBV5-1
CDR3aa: CASSLGRVGEKLFF
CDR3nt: TGCGCCAGCAGCTTGGGGAGGGTAGGCGAAAAACTGTTTTTT

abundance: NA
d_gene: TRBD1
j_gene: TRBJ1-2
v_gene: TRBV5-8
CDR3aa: CASSLWQGGGYTF
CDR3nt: TGTGCCAGCAGCTTGTGGCAGGGGGGTGGCTACACCTTC

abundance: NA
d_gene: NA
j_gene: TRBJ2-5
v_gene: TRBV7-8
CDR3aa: CASSLAETQYF
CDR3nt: TGTGCCAGCAGCTTAGCGGAGACCCAGTACTTC

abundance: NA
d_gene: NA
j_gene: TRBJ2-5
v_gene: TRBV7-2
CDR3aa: CASSQTQTVTQYF
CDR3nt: TGTGCCAGCAGCCAAACCCAAACGGTGACCCAGTACTTC

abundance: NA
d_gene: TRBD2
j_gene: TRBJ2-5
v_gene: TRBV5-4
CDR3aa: CASSLAGGETQYF
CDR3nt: TGTGCCAGCAGCTTAGCGGGAGGGGAGACCCAGTACTTC

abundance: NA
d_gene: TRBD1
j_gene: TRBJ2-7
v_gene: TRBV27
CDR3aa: CASRQRDRGVGYLYEQYF
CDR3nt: TGTGCCAGCAGACAACGGGACAGGGGGGTTGGCTACCTCTACGAGCAGTACTTC

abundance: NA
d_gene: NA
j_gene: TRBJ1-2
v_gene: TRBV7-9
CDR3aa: CASSFEVGYTF
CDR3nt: TGTGCCAGCAGCTTCGAGGTCGGCTACACCTTC

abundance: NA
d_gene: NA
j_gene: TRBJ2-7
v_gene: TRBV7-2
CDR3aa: CASSSGFNDEQYF
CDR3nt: TGTGCCAGCAGCTCCGGGTTTAATGACGAGCAGTACTTC

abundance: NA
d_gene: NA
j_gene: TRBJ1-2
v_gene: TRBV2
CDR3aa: CASTLGGARSYGYTF
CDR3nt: TGTGCCAGCACCCTGGGAGGAGCGCGGAGCTATGGCTACACCTTC

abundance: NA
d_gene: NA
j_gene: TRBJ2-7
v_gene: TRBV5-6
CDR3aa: CASSLRRSWYEQYF
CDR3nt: TGTGCCAGCAGCCTCCGGCGGAGCTGGTACGAGCAGTACTTC

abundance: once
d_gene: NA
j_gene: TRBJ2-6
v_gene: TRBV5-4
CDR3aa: CASSASTGSSGANVLTF
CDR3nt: TGTGCCAGCAGCGCCTCAACTGGGAGCTCTGGGGCCAACGTCCTGACTTTC

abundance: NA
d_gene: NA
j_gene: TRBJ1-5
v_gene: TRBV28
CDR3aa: CASSSLGQPQHF
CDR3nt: TGTGCCAGCAGTTCCCTTGGTCAGCCCCAGCATTTT

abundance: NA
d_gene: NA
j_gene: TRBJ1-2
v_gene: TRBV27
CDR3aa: CASSMTGANYGYTF
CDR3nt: TGTGCCAGCAGTATGACCGGAGCTAACTATGGCTACACCTTC

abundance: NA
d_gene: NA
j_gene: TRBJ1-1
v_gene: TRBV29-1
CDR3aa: CSVLRASGNTEAFF
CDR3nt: TGCAGCGTCCTACGGGCCAGCGGGAACACTGAAGCTTTCTTT